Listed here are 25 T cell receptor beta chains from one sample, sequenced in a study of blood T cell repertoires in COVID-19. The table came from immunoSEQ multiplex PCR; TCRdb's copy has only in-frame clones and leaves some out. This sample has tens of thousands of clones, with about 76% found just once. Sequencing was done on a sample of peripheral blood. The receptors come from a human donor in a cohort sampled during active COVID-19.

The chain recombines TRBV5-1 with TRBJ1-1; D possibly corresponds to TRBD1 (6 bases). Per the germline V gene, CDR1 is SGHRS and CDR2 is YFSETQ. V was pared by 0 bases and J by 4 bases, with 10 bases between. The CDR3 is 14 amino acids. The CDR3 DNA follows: TGCGCCAGCAGCTTGGGGCAGGACAGCACTGAAGCTTTCTTT. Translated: CASSLGQDSTEAFF. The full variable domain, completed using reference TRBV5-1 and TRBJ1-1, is KAGVTQTPRYLIKTRGQQVTLSCSPISGHRSVSWYQQTPGQGLQFLFEYFSETQRNKGNFPGRFSGRQFSNSRSEMNVSTLELGDSALYLCASSLGQDSTEAFFGQGTRLTVV.

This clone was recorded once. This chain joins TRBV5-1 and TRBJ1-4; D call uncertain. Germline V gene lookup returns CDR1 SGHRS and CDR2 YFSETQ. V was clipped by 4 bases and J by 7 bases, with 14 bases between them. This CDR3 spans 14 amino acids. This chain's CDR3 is CASSPGIPSEKLFF. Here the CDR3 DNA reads TGCGCCAGCAGCCCGGGTATCCCCTCTGAAAAACTGTTTTTT. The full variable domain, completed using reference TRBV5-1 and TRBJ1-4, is KAGVTQTPRYLIKTRGQQVTLSCSPISGHRSVSWYQQTPGQGLQFLFEYFSETQRNKGNFPGRFSGRQFSNSRSEMNVSTLELGDSALYLCASSPGIPSEKLFFGSGTQLSVL.

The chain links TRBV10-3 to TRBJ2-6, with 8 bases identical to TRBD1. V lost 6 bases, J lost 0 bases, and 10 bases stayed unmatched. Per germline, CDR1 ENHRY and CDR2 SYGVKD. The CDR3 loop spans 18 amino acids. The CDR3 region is CAISPTGTGDSGANVLTF. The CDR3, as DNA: TGTGCCATCAGCCCCACCGGGACAGGCGACTCTGGGGCCAACGTCCTGACTTTC.

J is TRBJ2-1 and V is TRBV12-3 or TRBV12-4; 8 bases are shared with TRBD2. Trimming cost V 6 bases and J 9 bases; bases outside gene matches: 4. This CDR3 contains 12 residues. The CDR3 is CASRRGAGEQFF. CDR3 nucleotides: TGTGCCAGCAGGCGGGGGGCTGGTGAGCAGTTCTTC.

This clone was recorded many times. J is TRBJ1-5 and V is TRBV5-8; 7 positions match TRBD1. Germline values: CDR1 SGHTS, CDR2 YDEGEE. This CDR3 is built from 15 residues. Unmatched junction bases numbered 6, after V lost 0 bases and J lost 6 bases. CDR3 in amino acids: CASSLEGQRLQPQHF. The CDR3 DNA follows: TGTGCCAGCAGCTTGGAGGGACAGCGACTTCAGCCCCAGCATTTT.

CDR3 sequence: CASSLAGQKFNEQFF. In DNA form, the CDR3 reads TGTGCCAGCAGCTTAGCCGGACAGAAATTCAATGAGCAGTTCTTC. This rearrangement joins TRBV7-2 to TRBJ2-1, with D possibly being TRBD1 (6 bases). CDR3 size: 15 residues. Germline CDR1 is SGHTA and CDR2 is FQGNSA. With 0 bases removed from V and 6 bases from J, the gap between germline ends came to 12 bases.

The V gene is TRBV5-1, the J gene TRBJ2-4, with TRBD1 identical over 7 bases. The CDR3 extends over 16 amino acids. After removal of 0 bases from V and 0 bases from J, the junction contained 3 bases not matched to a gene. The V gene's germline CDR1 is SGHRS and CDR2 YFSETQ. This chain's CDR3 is CASSLEGGLAKNIQYF. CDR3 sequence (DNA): TGCGCCAGCAGCTTGGAAGGGGGCCTAGCCAAAAACATTCAGTACTTC.

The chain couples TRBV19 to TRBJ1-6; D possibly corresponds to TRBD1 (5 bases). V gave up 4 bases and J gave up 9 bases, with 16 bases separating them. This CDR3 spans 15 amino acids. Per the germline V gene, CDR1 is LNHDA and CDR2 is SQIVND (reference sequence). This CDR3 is CASSTGATRGSPLHF. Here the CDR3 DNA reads TGTGCCAGTAGTACGGGAGCTACGAGGGGTTCACCCCTCCACTTT.

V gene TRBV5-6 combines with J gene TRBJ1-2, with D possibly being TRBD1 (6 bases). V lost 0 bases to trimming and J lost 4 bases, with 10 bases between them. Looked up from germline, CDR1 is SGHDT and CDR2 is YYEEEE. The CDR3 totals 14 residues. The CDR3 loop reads CASSLAQGSYGYTF. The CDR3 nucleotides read TGTGCCAGCAGCTTGGCGCAGGGGTCCTATGGCTACACCTTC.

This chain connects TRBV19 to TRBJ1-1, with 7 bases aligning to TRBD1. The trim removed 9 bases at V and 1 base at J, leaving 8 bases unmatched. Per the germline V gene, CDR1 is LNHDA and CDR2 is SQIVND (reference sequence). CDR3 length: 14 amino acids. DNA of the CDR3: TGTGCCAGACATCAGACAGGGAAGAACACTGAAGCTTTCTTT. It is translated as CARHQTGKNTEAFF.

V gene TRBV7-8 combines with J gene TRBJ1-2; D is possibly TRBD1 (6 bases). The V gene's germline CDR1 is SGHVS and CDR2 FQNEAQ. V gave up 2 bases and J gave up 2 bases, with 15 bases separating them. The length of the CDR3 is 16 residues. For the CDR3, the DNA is TGTGCCAGCAGCTTAAATATAGGGCAGGGGAACTATGGCTACACCTTC. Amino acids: CASSLNIGQGNYGYTF.

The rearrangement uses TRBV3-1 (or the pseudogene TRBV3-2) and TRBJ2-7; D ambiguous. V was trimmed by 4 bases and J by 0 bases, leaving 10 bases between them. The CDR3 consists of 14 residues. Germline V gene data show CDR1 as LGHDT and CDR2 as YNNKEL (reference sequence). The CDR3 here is CASSPSLVSYEQYF. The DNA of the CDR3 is TGTGCCAGCAGCCCCAGTCTAGTCTCCTACGAGCAGTACTTC.

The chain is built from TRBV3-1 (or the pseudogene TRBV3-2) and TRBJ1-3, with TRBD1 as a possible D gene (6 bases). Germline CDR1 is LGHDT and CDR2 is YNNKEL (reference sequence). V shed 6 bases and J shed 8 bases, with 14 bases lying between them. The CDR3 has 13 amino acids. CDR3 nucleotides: TGTGCCAGCAGAGTGACAGGTGGTGACACCATATATTTT. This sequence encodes CASRVTGGDTIYF.

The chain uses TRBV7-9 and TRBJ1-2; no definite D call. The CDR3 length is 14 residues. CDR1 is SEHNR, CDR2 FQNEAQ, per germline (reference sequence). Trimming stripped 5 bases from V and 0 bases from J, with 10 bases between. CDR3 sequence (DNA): TGTGCCAGCAGCCTCCGGGAGACTAACTATGGCTACACCTTC. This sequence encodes CASSLRETNYGYTF.

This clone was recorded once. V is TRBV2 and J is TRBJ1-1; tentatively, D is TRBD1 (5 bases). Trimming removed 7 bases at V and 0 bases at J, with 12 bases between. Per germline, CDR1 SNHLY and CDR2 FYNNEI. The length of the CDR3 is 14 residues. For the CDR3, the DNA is TGTGCCAGCACTGATACAGGAATGAACACTGAAGCTTTCTTT. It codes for CASTDTGMNTEAFF.

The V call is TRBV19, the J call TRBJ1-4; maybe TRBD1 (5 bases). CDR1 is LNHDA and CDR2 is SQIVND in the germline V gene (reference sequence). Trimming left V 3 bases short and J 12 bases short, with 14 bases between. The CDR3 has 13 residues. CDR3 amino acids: CASSIVQASELFF. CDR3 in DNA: TGTGCCAGTAGTATTGTACAGGCGTCGGAACTGTTTTTT.

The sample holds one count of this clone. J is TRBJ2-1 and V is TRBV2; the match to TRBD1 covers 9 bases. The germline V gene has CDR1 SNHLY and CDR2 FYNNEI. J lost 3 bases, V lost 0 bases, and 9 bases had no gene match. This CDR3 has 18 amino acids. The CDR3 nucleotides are TGTGCCAGCAGTGAAGCTACAGGGGGCCGAGTATACTACAATGAGCAGTTCTTC. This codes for CASSEATGGRVYYNEQFF.

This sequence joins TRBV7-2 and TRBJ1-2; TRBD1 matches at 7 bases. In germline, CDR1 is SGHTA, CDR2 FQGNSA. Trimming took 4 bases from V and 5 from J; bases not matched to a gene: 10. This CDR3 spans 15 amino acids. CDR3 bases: TGTGCCAGCAGCTCATTAGGCAGGGGGTTATATGGCTACACCTTC. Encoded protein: CASSSLGRGLYGYTF.

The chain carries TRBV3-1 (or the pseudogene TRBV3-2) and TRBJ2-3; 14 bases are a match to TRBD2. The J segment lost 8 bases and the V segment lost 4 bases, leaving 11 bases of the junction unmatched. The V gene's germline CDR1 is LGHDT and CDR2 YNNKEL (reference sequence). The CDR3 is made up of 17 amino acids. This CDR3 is CASSLVGTSGGRATQYF. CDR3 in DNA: TGTGCCAGCAGCCTGGTAGGGACTAGCGGGGGCCGGGCTACGCAGTATTTT.

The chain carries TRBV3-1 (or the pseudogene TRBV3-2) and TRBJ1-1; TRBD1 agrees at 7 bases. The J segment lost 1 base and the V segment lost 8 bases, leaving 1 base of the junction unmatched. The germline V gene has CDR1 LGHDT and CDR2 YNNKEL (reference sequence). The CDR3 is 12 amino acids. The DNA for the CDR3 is TGTGCCAGCCGACAGGGGAACACTGAAGCTTTCTTT. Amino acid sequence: CASRQGNTEAFF.

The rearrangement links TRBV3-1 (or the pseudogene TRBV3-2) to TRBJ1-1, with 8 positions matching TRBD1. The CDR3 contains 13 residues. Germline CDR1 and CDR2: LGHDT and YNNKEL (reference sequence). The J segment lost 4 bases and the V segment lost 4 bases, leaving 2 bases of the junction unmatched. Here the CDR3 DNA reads TGTGCCAGCAGCCGAACAGGGGGCACTGAAGCTTTCTTT. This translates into CASSRTGGTEAFF.

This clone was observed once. In nucleotides, the CDR3 is TGTGCCAGCAGCTTAGAAGGCCAGGGTCAGCCCCAGCATTTT. As protein: CASSLEGQGQPQHF. The chain has TRBV7-2 and TRBJ1-5; weak D call: TRBD1 (5 bases). Germline V gene data show CDR1 as SGHTA and CDR2 as FQGNSA. V lost 1 base to trimming and J lost 6 bases, with 10 bases between them. The CDR3 length is 14 residues.

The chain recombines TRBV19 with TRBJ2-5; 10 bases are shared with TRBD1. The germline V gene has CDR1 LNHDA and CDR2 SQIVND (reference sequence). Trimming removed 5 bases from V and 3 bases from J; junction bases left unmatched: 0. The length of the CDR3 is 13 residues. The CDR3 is CASSGTGEETQYF. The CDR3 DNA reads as TGTGCCAGTAGTGGGACAGGGGAAGAGACCCAGTACTTC.

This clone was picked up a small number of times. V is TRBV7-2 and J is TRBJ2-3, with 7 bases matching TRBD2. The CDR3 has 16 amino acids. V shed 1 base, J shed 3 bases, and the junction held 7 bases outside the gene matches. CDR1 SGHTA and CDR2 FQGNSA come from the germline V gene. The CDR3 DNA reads TGTGCCAGCAGCTTAGTGGGAGGGTGGGGGACAGATACGCAGTATTTT. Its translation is CASSLVGGWGTDTQYF.

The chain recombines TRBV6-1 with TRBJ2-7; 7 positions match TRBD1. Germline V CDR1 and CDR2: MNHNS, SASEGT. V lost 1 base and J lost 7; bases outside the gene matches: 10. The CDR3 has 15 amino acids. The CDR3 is CASSEGRQGIGEQYF. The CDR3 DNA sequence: TGTGCCAGCAGTGAAGGGAGACAGGGAATCGGGGAGCAGTACTTC.